The T cell receptor beta chain under discussion was sequenced for a study of cytomegalovirus exposure and HLA in healthy donors. Separation from the 666-subject first cohort characterized the roughly 120-subject validation cohort, to which the donors belonged. Repertoires were generated with immunoSEQ multiplex PCR, while TCRdb's copy carries only in-frame clones and drops some. The profile shows around 130,000 clones, over 75% of them singletons. V shed 3 bases, J shed 3 bases, and the junction held 12 bases outside the gene matches. CDR3 length: 17 amino acids. Germline V gene sequence: CDR1 SGDLS, CDR2 YYNGEE.

The chain carries TRBV9 and TRBJ2-4; 7 bases fit TRBD2. The source material was PBMCs. This sequence was found in a young woman in good health and CMV-seronegative. In DNA form, the CDR3 reads TGTGCCAGCAGCGCCCCCCGGGAGCGGGGAAACAAAAACATTCAGTACTTC. It yields the protein CASSAPRERGNKNIQYF.